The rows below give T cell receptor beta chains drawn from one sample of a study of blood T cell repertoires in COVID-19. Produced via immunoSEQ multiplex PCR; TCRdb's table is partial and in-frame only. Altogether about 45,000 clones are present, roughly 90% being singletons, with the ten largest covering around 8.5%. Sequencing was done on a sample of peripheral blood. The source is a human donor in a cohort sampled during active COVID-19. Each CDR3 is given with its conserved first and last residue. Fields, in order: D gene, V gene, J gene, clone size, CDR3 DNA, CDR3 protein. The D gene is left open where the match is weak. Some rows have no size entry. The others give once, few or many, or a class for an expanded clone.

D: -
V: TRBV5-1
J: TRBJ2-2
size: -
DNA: TGCGCCAGCAGCTTTCGAGTCGCTCTAGATGCCCCGACCGGGGAGCTGTTTTTT
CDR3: CASSFRVALDAPTGELFF

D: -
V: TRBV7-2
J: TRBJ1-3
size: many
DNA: TGTGCCAGCAGCTTATTTTACGGGGGATCTGGAAACACCATATATTTT
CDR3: CASSLFYGGSGNTIYF

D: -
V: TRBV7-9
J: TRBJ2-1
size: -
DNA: TGTGCCAGCAGCTTAGTACGGGGAGCCTACAATGAGCAGTTCTTC
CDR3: CASSLVRGAYNEQFF

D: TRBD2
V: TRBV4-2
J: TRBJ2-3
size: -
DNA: TGTGCCAGCAGCCAAGAGCTAGCGGGGGATAGCACAGATACGCAGTATTTT
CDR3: CASSQELAGDSTDTQYF

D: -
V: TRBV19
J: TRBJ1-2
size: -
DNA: TGTGCCAGTAGTATTCACCAGGGCAGGGATGGCTACACCTTC
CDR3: CASSIHQGRDGYTF

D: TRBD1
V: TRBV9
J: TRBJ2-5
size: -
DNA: TGTGCCAGCAGCGTGGGCGGGACAGGGCAAGAGACCCAGTACTTC
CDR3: CASSVGGTGQETQYF

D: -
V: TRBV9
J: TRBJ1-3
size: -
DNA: TGTGCCAGCAGCGTTCGGCCGGGGGGCGGAAACACCATATATTTT
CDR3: CASSVRPGGGNTIYF

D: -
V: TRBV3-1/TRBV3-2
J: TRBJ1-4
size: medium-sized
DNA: TGTGCCAGCAGCCAAGACTGGCAGACTAATGAAAAACTGTTTTTT
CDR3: CASSQDWQTNEKLFF

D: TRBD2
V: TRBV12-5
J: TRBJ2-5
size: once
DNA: TGTGCTAGTGGCCCCGGGACTAGCGGATCCTTCGAAGAGACCCAGTACTTC
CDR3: CASGPGTSGSFEETQYF

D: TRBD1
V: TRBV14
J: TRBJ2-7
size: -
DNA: TGTGCCAGCAGCCCCGGGACAGGGTTTGTCGAGCAGTACTTC
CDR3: CASSPGTGFVEQYF

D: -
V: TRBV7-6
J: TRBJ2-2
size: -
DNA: TGTGCCAGCAGCTCTACCCCAACTAGCCCCGGGGAGCTGTTTTTT
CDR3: CASSSTPTSPGELFF

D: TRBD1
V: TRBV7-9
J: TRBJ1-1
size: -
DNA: TGTGCCAGCAGCTATGACAGGGATTGGTCTGAAGCTTTCTTT
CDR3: CASSYDRDWSEAFF

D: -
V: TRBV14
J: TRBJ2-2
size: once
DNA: TGTGCCAGCAGCCAAGAGGTCGGTCAGGCGTCCCAACCCGGGGAGCTGTTTTTT
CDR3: CASSQEVGQASQPGELFF

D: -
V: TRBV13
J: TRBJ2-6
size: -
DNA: TGTGCCAGCAGCTTAGGGGAGGGGTCTGGGGCCAACGTCCTGACTTTC
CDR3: CASSLGEGSGANVLTF

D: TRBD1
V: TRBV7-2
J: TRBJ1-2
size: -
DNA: TGTGCCAGCAGCTTTTGGGACAGGCTCTATGGCTACACCTTC
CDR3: CASSFWDRLYGYTF

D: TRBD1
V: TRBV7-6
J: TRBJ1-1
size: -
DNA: TGTGCCAGCAGCGAAAGACGGACAGGGATTTGGGACACTGAAGCTTTCTTT
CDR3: CASSERRTGIWDTEAFF

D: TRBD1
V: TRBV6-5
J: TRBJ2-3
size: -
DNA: TGTGCCAGCAGTAGACAGGGATTTGCAGATACGCAGTATTTT
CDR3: CASSRQGFADTQYF

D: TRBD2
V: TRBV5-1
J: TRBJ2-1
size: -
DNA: TGCGCCAGCAGCTTCGGGACTAGCAGTAATGATGAGCAGTTCTTC
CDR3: CASSFGTSSNDEQFF